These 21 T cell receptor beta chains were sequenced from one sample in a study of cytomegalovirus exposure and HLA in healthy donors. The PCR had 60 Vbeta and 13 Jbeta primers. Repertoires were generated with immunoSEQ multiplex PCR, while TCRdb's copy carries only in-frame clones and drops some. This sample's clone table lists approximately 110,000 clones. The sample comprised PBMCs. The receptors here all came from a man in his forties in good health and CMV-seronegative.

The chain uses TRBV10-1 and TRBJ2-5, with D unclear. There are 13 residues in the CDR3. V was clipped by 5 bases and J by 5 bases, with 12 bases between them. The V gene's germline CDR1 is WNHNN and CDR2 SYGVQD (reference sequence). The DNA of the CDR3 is TGCGCCAGCAGTCCAGGAAGTGGGGAGACCCAGTACTTC. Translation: CASSPGSGETQYF.

The CDR3 bases are TGTGCCAGTAGTATAGATTGGGACAGGGATTACCAAGAGACCCAGTACTTC. This codes for CASSIDWDRDYQETQYF. This chain uses TRBV19 with TRBJ2-5; TRBD1 matches 9 bases. The CDR3 contains 17 residues. The germline V gene encodes CDR1 LNHDA and CDR2 SQIVND (reference sequence). V was clipped by 0 bases and J by 0 bases; unmatched bases: 5.

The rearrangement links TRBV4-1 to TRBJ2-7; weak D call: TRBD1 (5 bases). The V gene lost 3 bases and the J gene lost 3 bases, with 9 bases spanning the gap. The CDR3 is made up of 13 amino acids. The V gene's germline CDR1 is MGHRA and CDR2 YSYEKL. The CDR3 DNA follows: TGCGCCAGCAGCCAGGGCACAGGCTACGAGCAGTACTTC. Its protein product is CASSQGTGYEQYF.

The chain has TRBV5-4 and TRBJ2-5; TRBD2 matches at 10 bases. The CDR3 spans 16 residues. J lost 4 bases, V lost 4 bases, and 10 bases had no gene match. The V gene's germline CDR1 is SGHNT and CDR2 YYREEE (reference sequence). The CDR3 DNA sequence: TGTGCCAGCAGCCCTCGAGTAGCGGGAGGAAGAGAGACCCAGTACTTC. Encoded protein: CASSPRVAGGRETQYF.

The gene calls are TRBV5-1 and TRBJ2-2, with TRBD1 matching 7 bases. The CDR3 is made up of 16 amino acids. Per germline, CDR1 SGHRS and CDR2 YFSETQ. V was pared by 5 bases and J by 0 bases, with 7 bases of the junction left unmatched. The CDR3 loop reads CASRIPGQTNTGELFF. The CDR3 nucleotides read TGCGCCAGCAGAATACCGGGACAGACGAACACCGGGGAGCTGTTTTTT. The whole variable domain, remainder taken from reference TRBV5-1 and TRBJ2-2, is KAGVTQTPRYLIKTRGQQVTLSCSPISGHRSVSWYQQTPGQGLQFLFEYFSETQRNKGNFPGRFSGRQFSNSRSEMNVSTLELGDSALYLCASRIPGQTNTGELFFGEGSRLTVL.

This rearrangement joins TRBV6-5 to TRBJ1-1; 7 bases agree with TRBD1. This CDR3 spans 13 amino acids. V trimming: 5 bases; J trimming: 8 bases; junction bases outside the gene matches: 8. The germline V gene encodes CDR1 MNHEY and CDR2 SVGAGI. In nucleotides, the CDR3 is TGTGCCAGCAGTACACTGGGGGACAGAGAAGCTTTCTTT. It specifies CASSTLGDREAFF.

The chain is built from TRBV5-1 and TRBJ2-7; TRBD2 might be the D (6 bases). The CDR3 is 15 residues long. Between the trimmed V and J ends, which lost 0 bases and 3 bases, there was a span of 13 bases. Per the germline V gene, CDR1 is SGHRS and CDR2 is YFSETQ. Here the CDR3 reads CASSLGTEGNYEQYF. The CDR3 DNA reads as TGCGCCAGCAGCTTGGGAACGGAGGGGAACTACGAGCAGTACTTC.

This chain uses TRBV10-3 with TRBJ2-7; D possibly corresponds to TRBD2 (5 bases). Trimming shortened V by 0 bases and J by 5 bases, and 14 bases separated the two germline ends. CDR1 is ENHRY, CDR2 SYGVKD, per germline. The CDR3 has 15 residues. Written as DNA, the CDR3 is TGTGCCATCAGTGAGTCGAGAGACTCCGGGGACGAGCAGTACTTC. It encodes CAISESRDSGDEQYF.

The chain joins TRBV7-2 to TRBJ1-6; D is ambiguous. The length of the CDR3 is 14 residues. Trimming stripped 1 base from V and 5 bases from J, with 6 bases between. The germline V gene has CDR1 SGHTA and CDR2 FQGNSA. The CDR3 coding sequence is TGTGCCAGCAGCTTAGGGGCAGATAATTCACCCCTCCACTTT. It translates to CASSLGADNSPLHF.

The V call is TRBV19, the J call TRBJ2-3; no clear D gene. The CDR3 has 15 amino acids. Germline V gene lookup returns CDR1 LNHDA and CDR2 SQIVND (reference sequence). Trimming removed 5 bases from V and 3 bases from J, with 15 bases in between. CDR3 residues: CASSLSNFRTDTQYF. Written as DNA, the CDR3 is TGTGCCAGTAGTTTATCGAACTTTAGAACAGATACGCAGTATTTT.

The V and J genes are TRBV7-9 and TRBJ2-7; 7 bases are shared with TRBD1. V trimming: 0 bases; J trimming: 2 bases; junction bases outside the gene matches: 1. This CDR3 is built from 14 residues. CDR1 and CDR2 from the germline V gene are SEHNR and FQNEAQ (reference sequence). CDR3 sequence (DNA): TGTGCCAGCAGCTTAGCGGGACAGACCTACGAGCAGTACTTC. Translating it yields CASSLAGQTYEQYF. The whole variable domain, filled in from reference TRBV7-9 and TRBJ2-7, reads DTGVSQNPRHKITKRGQNVTFRCDPISEHNRLYWYRQTLGQGPEFLTYFQNEAQLEKSRLLSDRFSAERPKGSFSTLEIQRTEQGDSAMYLCASSLAGQTYEQYFGPGTRLTVT.

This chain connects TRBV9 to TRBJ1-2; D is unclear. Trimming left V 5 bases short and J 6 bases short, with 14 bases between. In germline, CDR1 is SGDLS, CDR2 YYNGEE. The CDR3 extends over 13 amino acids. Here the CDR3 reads CASSAILTHGYTF. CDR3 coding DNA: TGTGCCAGCAGTGCTATTCTAACGCATGGCTACACCTTC.

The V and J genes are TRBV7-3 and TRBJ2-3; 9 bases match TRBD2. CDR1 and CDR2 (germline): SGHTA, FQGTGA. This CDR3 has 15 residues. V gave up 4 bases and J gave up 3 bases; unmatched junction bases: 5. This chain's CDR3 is CASSSSGAQTDTQYF. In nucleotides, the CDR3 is TGTGCCAGCAGCTCTAGCGGGGCTCAGACAGATACGCAGTATTTT. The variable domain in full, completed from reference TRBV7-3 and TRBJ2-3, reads GAGVSQTPSNKVTEKGKYVELRCDPISGHTALYWYRQSLGQGPEFLIYFQGTGAADDSGLPNDRFFAVRPEGSVSTLKIQRTERGDSAVYLCASSSSGAQTDTQYFGPGTRLTVL.

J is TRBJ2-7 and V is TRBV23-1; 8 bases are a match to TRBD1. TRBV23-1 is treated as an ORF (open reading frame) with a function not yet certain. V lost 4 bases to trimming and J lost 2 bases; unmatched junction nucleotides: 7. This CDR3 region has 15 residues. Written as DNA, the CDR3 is TGCGCCAGCAGTCCCCGGGACAGGTTTACCTACGAGCAGTACTTC. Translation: CASSPRDRFTYEQYF.

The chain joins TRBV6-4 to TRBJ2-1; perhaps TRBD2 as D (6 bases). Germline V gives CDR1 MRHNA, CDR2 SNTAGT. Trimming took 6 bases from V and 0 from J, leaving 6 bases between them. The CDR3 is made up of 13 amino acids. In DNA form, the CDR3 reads TGTGCCAGCAGAGCGGGCTCCTACAATGAGCAGTTCTTC. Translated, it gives CASRAGSYNEQFF.

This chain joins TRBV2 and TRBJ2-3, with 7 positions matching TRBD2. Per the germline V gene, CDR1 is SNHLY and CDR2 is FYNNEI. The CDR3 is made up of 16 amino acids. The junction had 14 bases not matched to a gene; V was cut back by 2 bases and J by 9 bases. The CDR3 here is CASSETRLAFPGTQYF. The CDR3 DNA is TGTGCCAGCAGTGAAACGCGACTAGCCTTTCCAGGCACGCAGTATTTT.

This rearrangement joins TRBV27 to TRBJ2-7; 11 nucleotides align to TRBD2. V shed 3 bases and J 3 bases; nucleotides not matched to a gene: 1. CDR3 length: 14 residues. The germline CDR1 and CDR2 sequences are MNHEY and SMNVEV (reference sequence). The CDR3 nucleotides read TGTGCCAGCAGTTTCGGGACTAGCGGCTACGAGCAGTACTTC. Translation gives CASSFGTSGYEQYF.

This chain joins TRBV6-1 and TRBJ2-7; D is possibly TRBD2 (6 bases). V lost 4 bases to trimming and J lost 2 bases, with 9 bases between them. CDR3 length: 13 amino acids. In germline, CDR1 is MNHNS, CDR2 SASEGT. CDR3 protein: CASSVEGPYEQYF. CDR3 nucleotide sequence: TGTGCCAGCAGTGTGGAGGGACCCTACGAGCAGTACTTC.

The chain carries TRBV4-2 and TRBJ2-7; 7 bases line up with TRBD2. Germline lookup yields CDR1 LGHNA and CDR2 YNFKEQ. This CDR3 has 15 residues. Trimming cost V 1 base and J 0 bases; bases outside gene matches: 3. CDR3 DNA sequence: TGTGCCAGCAGCCAAGTGGGGGGGGTCTCCTACGAGCAGTACTTC. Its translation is CASSQVGGVSYEQYF.

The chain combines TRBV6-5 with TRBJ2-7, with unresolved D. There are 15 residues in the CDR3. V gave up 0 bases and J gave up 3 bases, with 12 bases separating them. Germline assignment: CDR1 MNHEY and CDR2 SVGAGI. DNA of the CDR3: TGTGCCAGCAGTTACTCTGGCGGTCTCCTCTACGAGCAGTACTTC. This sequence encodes CASSYSGGLLYEQYF.

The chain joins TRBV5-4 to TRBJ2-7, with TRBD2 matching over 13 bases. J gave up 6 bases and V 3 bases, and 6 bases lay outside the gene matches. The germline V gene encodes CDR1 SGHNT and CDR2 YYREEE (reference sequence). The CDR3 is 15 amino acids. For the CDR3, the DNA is TGTGCCAGCAGCTCCGGGACTAGCGGGATTGGCGAGCAGTACTTC. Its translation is CASSSGTSGIGEQYF.